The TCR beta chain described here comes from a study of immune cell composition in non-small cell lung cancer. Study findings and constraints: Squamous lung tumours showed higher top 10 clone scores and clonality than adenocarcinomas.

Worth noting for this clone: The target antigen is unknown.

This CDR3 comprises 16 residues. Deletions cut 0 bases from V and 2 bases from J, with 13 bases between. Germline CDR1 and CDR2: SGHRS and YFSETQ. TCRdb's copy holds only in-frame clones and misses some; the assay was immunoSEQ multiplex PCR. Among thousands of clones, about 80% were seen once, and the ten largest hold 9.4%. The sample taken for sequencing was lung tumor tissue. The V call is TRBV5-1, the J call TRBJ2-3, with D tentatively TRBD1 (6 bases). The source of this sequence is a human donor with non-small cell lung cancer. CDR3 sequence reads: CASSLGFDRSTDTQYF. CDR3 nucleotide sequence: TGCGCCAGCAGCTTGGGATTCGACAGGTCCACAGATACGCAGTATTTT.